This is a list of T cell receptor beta chains from one sample in a study of T cell responses to AZD1222 COVID-19 vaccine. Data came from immunoSEQ multiplex PCR; TCRdb stores just in-frame clones and leaves some out. The table has 90,000 to 130,000 clones, approximately 90% seen once. The sequences come from peripheral blood, collected on day 0 of AZD1222 vaccination. These receptor sequences come from an adult in good health. Both conserved end residues are part of each CDR3. A D gene is named only where the DNA matches it firmly. Part of the rows lack a size; the others show once, few, many or a class for expanded clones.

TRBJ2-7	TRBV19	-	-	CASSIKGYEQYF	TGTGCCAGTAGTATCAAGGGGTACGAGCAGTACTTC
TRBJ2-7	TRBV21-1	-	once	CASRGTGFIYEQYF	TGTGCCAGCAGAGGGACAGGGTTTATCTACGAGCAGTACTTC
TRBJ2-3	TRBV11-2	TRBD2	-	CASGALTSGITDTQYF	TGTGCCAGCGGTGCCCTGACTAGCGGGATCACAGATACGCAGTATTTT
TRBJ1-2	TRBV12-3/TRBV12-4	-	-	CASSLGRYGYTF	TGTGCCAGCAGTTTAGGCAGGTATGGCTACACCTTC
TRBJ1-1	TRBV5-1	-	once	CASSPGAVNTEAFF	TGCGCCAGCAGCCCAGGGGCCGTGAACACTGAAGCTTTCTTT
TRBJ1-2	TRBV5-1	-	once	CASSNRGDGGYTF	TGCGCCAGCAGCAATCGGGGGGACGGTGGCTACACCTTC
TRBJ2-1	TRBV24-1	-	-	CATSDKVNEQFF	TGTGCCACCAGTGACAAGGTGAATGAGCAGTTCTTC
TRBJ2-1	TRBV30	-	-	CAWNGNEQFF	TGTGCCTGGAATGGTAATGAGCAGTTCTTC
TRBJ1-5	TRBV12-3/TRBV12-4	TRBD1	-	CASSLTGGQPQHF	TGTGCCAGCAGTTTGACAGGGGGTCAGCCCCAGCATTTT
TRBJ1-1	TRBV28	TRBD1	-	CASGPGGMNTEAFF	TGTGCCAGCGGTCCAGGGGGTATGAACACTGAAGCTTTCTTT
TRBJ2-7	TRBV2	-	-	CASSENTGEQYF	TGTGCCAGCAGTGAAAATACTGGGGAGCAGTACTTC
TRBJ1-1	TRBV18	-	-	CASSPSSYSNTEAFF	TGTGCCAGCTCACCAAGTTCGTACTCGAACACTGAAGCTTTCTTT
TRBJ1-2	TRBV9	-	-	CASSVWEKPYGYTF	TGTGCCAGCAGCGTATGGGAGAAACCTTATGGCTACACCTTC
TRBJ2-7	TRBV19	TRBD1	once	CASKDRGPYEQYF	TGTGCCAGTAAGGACAGGGGACCCTACGAGCAGTACTTC
TRBJ2-7	TRBV4-1	-	-	CASSQDQWSDEQYF	TGCGCCAGCAGCCAAGATCAATGGAGTGACGAGCAGTACTTC
TRBJ1-2	TRBV6-5	TRBD1	-	CASHPGGGGWYGYTF	TGTGCCAGTCACCCCGGAGGAGGGGGCTGGTATGGCTACACCTTC
TRBJ2-7	TRBV7-8	TRBD2	-	CASSPPREEDYEQYF	TGTGCCAGCAGCCCCCCTCGGGAGGAAGACTACGAGCAGTACTTC
TRBJ1-5	TRBV27	-	-	CASSFTVTISNQPQHF	TGTGCCAGCAGTTTCACTGTCACCATTAGCAATCAGCCCCAGCATTTT
TRBJ2-7	TRBV7-2	-	-	CASSLVALHSYEQYF	TGTGCCAGCAGCTTAGTGGCTCTACACTCCTACGAGCAGTACTTC
TRBJ2-5	TRBV5-1	TRBD1	-	CASSVNRDSLETQYF	TGCGCCAGCAGCGTGAACCGGGACAGTTTAGAGACCCAGTACTTC
TRBJ1-1	TRBV11-3	-	-	CASSLAAFMNTEAFF	TGTGCCAGCAGCTTAGCGGCATTCATGAACACTGAAGCTTTCTTT
TRBJ2-7	TRBV6-4	-	-	CASSEASDEQYF	TGTGCCAGCAGTGAGGCCTCTGACGAGCAGTACTTC
TRBJ1-3	TRBV27	-	-	CASSNRVGNTIYF	TGTGCCAGCAGCAACAGGGTTGGAAACACCATATATTTT
TRBJ1-1	TRBV9	-	-	CASSVVGDTEAFF	TGTGCCAGCAGCGTAGTGGGAGACACTGAAGCTTTCTTT
TRBJ1-1	TRBV10-3	TRBD1	-	CAIKIPGQGEAFF	TGTGCCATCAAGATACCGGGACAGGGAGAAGCTTTCTTT
TRBJ1-2	TRBV28	-	once	CASSGQNYGYTF	TGTGCCAGCAGTGGGCAGAACTATGGCTACACCTTC
TRBJ1-1	TRBV6-5	TRBD1	-	CASSSTGEGTEAFF	TGTGCCAGCAGTTCTACAGGGGAGGGCACTGAAGCTTTCTTT
TRBJ2-1	TRBV7-8	-	-	CASSQGLLQEQFF	TGTGCCAGCAGCCAGGGACTTCTACAGGAGCAGTTCTTC
TRBJ1-5	TRBV7-2	-	-	CASSVHSGIGGVHF	TGTGCCAGCAGCGTGCATTCCGGGATTGGCGGGGTGCATTTT
TRBJ1-5	TRBV20-1	-	-	CSASKRQDNQPQHF	TGCAGTGCTAGTAAGCGGCAGGACAATCAGCCCCAGCATTTT
TRBJ1-2	TRBV2	-	few	CASSESAANYGYTF	TGTGCCAGCAGTGAATCAGCAGCCAACTATGGCTACACCTTC
TRBJ2-5	TRBV7-6	-	once	CASSFGRSETQYF	TGTGCCAGCAGCTTTGGCAGGTCGGAGACCCAGTACTTC
TRBJ1-4	TRBV30	-	-	CAWSVTRRGANEKLFF	TGTGCCTGGAGTGTAACGCGTCGGGGGGCTAATGAAAAACTGTTTTTT
TRBJ1-4	TRBV4-1	TRBD1	-	CASSQGSTGVHEKLFF	TGCGCCAGCAGCCAAGGCTCGACAGGGGTTCATGAAAAACTGTTTTTT
TRBJ1-1	TRBV6-2/TRBV6-3	-	-	CASSYPGQLNTEAFF	TGTGCCAGCAGTTACCCCGGACAGCTGAACACTGAAGCTTTCTTT
TRBJ1-2	TRBV6-5	-	-	CASSYSGGSTGYTF	TGTGCCAGCAGTTACTCAGGAGGCTCGACGGGCTACACCTTC